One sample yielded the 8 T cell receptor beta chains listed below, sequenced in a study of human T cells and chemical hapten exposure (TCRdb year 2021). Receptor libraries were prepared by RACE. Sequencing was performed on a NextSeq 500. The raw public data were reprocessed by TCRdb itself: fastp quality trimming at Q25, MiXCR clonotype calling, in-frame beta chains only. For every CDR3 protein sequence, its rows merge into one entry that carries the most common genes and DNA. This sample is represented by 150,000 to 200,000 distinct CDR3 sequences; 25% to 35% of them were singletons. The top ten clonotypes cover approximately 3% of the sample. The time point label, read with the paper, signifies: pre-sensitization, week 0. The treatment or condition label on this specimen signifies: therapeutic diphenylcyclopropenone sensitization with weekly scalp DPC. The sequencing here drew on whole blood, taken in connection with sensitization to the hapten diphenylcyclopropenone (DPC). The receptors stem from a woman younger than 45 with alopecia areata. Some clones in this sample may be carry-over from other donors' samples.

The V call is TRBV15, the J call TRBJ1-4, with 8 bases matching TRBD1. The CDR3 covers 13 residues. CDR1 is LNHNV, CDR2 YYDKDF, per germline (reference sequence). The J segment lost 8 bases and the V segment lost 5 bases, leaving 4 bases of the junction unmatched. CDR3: CATSRDRKEKLFF. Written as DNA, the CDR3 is TGTGCCACCAGCCGGGACAGGAAAGAAAAACTGTTTTTT.

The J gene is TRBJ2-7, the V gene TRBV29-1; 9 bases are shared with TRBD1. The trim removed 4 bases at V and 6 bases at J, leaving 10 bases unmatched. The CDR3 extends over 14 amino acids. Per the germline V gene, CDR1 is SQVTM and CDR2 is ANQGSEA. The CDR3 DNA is TGCAGCGTTGCGGGGACAGGGTTTGATCTCGAGCAGTACTTC. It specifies CSVAGTGFDLEQYF.

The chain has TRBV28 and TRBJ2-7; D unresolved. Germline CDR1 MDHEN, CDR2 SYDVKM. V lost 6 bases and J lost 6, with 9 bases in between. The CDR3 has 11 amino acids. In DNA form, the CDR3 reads TGTGCCAGCAGACGCTCCCTCGAGCAGTACTTC. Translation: CASRRSLEQYF.

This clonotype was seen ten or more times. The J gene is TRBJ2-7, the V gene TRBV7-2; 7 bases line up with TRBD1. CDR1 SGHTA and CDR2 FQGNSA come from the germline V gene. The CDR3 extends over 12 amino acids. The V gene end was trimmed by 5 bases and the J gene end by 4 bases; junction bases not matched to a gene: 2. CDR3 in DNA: TGTGCCAGCAGCCAACAGGGGTACGAGCAGTACTTC. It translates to CASSQQGYEQYF. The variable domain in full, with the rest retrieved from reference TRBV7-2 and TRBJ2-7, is GAGVSQSPSNKVTEKGKDVELRCDPISGHTALYWYRQSLGQGLEFLIYFQGNSAPDKSGLPSDRFSAERTGGSVSTLTIQRTQQEDSAVYLCASSQQGYEQYFGPGTRLTVT.

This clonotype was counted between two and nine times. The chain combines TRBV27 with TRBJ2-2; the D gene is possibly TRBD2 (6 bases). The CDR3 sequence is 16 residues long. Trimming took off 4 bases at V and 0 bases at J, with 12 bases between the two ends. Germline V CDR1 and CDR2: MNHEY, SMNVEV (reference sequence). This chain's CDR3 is CASSSPSGANTGELFF. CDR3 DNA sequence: TGTGCCAGCAGTTCGCCATCGGGGGCGAACACCGGGGAGCTGTTTTTT.

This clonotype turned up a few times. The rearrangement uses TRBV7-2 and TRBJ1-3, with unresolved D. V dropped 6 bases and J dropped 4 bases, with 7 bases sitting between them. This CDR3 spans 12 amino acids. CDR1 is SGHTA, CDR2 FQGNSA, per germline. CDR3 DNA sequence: TGTGCCAGCAGAGTGACAGGAAACACCATATATTTT. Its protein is CASRVTGNTIYF. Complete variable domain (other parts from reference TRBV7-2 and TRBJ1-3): GAGVSQSPSNKVTEKGKDVELRCDPISGHTALYWYRQSLGQGLEFLIYFQGNSAPDKSGLPSDRFSAERTGGSVSTLTIQRTQQEDSAVYLCASRVTGNTIYFGEGSWLTVV.

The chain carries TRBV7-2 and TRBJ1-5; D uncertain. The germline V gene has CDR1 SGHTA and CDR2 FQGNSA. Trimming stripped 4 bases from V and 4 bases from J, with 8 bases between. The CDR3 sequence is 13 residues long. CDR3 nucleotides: TGTGCCAGCAGCTCCCAGCATAATCAGCCCCAGCATTTT. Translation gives CASSSQHNQPQHF.

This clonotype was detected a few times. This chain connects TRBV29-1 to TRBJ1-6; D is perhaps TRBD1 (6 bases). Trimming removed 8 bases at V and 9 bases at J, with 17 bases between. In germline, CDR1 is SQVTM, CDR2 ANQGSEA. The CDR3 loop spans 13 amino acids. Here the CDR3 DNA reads TGCAGCACCCGGACAGAACAAGGTTCACCCCTCCACTTT. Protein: CSTRTEQGSPLHF.